Listed below are T cell receptor beta chains from one sample, sequenced in a study of CD8+CD57+ T cells in acquired aplastic anemia. MiXCR, applied by TCRdb to the reads, yields one record per CDR3 protein. The sample gives roughly 500,000 distinct CDR3 sequences, roughly a third of which show up once; 0.82% is in the top ten. The specimen sequenced was sorted CD4+, CD8+, or CD8+CD57+ T cells (not recorded which) from PBMCs. These TCRs come from a human donor with aplastic anemia. Each CDR3 is given with its conserved first and last residue. The order of the fields is CDR3 DNA, CDR3 protein, clone size, D gene, V gene, J gene. A D gene is named only where the DNA matches it firmly. Expanded clones get a size class; other rows say once, few or many, or leave the size out.

DNA: TGTGCCAGCAATGGGTTTTGGGGGACTACCAATGAGCAGTTCTTC; CDR3: CASNGFWGTTNEQFF; size: NA; D: TRBD2; V: TRBV2; J: TRBJ2-1
DNA: TGTGCCAGCAGCTTGGTTGGAGTTTGGGGTGGCGGGAACAATGAGCAGTTCTTC; CDR3: CASSLVGVWGGGNNEQFF; size: NA; D: NA; V: TRBV5-4; J: TRBJ2-1
DNA: TGTGCCAGCAGCCCCGGGACAGGGAACTACGAGCAGTACTTC; CDR3: CASSPGTGNYEQYF; size: NA; D: TRBD1; V: TRBV7-9; J: TRBJ2-7
DNA: TGTGCCTGGAGGGAGGACCCGGATCAGCCCCAGCATTTT; CDR3: CAWREDPDQPQHF; size: NA; D: NA; V: TRBV19; J: TRBJ1-5
DNA: TGCAGCGTTGTTTTGGGGGCTGGGACAGGGGGCAATGAGCAGTTCTTC; CDR3: CSVVLGAGTGGNEQFF; size: NA; D: TRBD1; V: TRBV29-1; J: TRBJ2-1
DNA: TGTGCCAGCAGGACGGGTATTACGCCCTACAATGAGCAGTTCTTC; CDR3: CASRTGITPYNEQFF; size: NA; D: NA; V: TRBV2; J: TRBJ2-1
DNA: TGTGCCAGTAGAACACAGGGGGACACTGAAGCTTTCTTT; CDR3: CASRTQGDTEAFF; size: many; D: TRBD1; V: TRBV19; J: TRBJ1-1
DNA: TGTGCCAGCAGCCGGACAGGGGACTACGAGCAGTACTTC; CDR3: CASSRTGDYEQYF; size: many; D: TRBD1; V: TRBV7-6; J: TRBJ2-7
DNA: TGTGCCAGCAGACAGGGACAGGGTAGAAATGAGCAGTTCTTC; CDR3: CASRQGQGRNEQFF; size: few; D: TRBD1; V: TRBV12-3/TRBV12-4; J: TRBJ2-1
DNA: TGTGCCACCAGCAGGAGGGGATGGGCGAACACCGGGGAGCTGTTTTTT; CDR3: CATSRRGWANTGELFF; size: few; D: NA; V: TRBV15; J: TRBJ2-2
DNA: TGTGCCAGCAGCACGACTAGCGGGGGGGCCGCCGGGGAGCTGTTTTTT; CDR3: CASSTTSGGAAGELFF; size: NA; D: TRBD2; V: TRBV9; J: TRBJ2-2
DNA: TGCGCCAGCACCTTAGCGGGGGGGATCACAGATACGCAGTATTTT; CDR3: CASTLAGGITDTQYF; size: few; D: TRBD2; V: TRBV5-1; J: TRBJ2-3
DNA: TGCGCCAGCAGCACGACAGGCCAAGAGACCCAGTACTTC; CDR3: CASSTTGQETQYF; size: many; D: NA; V: TRBV5-1; J: TRBJ2-5
DNA: TGTGCCAGCAGTACCGGACAGAGAAAGTCGCCTAACCATGGCTACACCTTC; CDR3: CASSTGQRKSPNHGYTF; size: once; D: NA; V: TRBV12-3/TRBV12-4; J: TRBJ1-2
DNA: TGTGCCAGCAGCGCTGAAGGGGTTGGCACTGAAGCTTTCTTT; CDR3: CASSAEGVGTEAFF; size: many; D: NA; V: TRBV2; J: TRBJ1-1
DNA: TGTGCCAGTAGTATCGGGGGGAGGGCCGATGAGCAGTTCTTC; CDR3: CASSIGGRADEQFF; size: NA; D: TRBD2; V: TRBV19; J: TRBJ2-1
DNA: TGCAGTGCTATCAGGGGACCCTACACCGGGGAGCTGTTTTTT; CDR3: CSAIRGPYTGELFF; size: NA; D: NA; V: TRBV20-1; J: TRBJ2-2
DNA: TGTGCCAGCAGTTTTTCATCCGCCAAAGGACTACTAGGACAAGAGACCCAGTACTTC; CDR3: CASSFSSAKGLLGQETQYF; size: NA; D: NA; V: TRBV6-2/TRBV6-3; J: TRBJ2-5